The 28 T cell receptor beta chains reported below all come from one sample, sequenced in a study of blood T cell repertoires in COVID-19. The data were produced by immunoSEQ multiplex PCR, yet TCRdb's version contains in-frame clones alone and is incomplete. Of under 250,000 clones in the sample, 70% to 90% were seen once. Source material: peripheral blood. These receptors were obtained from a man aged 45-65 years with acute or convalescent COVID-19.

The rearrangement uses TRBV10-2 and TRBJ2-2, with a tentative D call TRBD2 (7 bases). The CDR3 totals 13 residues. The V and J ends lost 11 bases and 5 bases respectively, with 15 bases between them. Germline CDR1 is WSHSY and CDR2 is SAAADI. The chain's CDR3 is CALGGARTGELFF. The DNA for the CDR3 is TGCGCCTTGGGGGGGGCAAGGACCGGGGAGCTGTTTTTT.

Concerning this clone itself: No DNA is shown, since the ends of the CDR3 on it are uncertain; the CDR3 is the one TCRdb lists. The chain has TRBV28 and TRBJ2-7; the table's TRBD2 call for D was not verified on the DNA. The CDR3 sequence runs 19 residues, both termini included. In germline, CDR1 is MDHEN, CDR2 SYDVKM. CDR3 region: CASSSSTSGILQRPYEQYF.

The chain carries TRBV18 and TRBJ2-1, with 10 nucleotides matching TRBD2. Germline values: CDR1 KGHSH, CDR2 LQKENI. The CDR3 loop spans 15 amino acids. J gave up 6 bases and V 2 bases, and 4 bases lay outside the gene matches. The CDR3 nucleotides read TGTGCCAGCTCACCAAATAGCGGGAGGTCCAATGAGCAGTTCTTC. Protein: CASSPNSGRSNEQFF.

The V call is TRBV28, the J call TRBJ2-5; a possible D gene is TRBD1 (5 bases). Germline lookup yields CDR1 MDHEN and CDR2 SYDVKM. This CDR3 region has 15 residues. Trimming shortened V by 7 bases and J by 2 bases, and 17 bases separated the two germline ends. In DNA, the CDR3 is TGTGCCAGCACCTTAGGCGACCGACAGCAAGAGACCCAGTACTTC. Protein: CASTLGDRQQETQYF. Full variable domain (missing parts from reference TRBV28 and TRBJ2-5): DVKVTQSSRYLVKRTGEKVFLECVQDMDHENMFWYRQDPGLGLRLIYFSYDVKMKEKGDIPEGYSVSREKKERFSLILESASTNQTSMYLCASTLGDRQQETQYFGPGTRLLVL.

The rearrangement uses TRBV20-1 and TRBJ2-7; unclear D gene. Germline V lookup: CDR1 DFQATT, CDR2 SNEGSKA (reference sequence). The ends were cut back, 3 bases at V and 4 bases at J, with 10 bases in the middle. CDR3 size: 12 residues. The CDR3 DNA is TGCAGTGCTAGTCCGAACTCTTACGAGCAGTACTTC. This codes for CSASPNSYEQYF.

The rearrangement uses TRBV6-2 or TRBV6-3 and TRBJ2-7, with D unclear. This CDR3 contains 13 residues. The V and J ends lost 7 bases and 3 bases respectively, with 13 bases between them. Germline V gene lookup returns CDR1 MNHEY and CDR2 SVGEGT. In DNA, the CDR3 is TGTGCCAGCAACCCTTTAGGCGGCTACGAGCAGTACTTC. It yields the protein CASNPLGGYEQYF.

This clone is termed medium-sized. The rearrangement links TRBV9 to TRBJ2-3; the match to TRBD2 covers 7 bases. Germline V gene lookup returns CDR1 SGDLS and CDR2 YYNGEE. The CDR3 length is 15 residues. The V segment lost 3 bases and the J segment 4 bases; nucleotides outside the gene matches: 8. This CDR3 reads CASSDLAEPADTQYF. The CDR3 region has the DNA TGTGCCAGCAGCGACCTAGCGGAGCCGGCAGATACGCAGTATTTT.

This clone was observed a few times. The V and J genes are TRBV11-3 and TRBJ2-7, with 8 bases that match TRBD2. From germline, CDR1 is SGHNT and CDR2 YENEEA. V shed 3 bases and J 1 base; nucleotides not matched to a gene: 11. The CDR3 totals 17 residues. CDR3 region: CASSFSGKGWGSYEQYF. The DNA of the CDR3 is TGTGCCAGCAGCTTTAGCGGGAAAGGGTGGGGGTCCTACGAGCAGTACTTC. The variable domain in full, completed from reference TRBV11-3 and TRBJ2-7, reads EAGVVQSPRYKIIEKKQPVAFWCNPISGHNTLYWYLQNLGQGPELLIRYENEEAVDDSQLPKDRFSAERLKGVDSTLKIQPAELGDSAVYLCASSFSGKGWGSYEQYFGPGTRLTVT.

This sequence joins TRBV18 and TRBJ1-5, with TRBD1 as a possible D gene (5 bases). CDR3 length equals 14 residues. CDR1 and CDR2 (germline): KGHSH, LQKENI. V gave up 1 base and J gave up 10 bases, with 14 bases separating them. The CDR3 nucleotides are TGTGCCAGCTCACCACGACAGTCAGATAGCCCCCAGCATTTT. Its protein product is CASSPRQSDSPQHF.

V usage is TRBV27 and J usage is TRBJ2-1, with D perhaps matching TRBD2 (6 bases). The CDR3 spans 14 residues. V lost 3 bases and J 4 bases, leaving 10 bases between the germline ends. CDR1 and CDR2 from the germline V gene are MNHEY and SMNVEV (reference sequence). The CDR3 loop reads CASSFGGIYNEQFF. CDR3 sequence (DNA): TGTGCCAGCAGTTTTGGGGGGATTTACAATGAGCAGTTCTTC.

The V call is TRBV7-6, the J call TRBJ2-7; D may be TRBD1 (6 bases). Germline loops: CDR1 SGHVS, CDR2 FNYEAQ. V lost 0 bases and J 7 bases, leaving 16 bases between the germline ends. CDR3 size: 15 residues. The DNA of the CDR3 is TGTGCCAGCAGCTTAGCGCCGGAGACACAGGGTGAGCAGTACTTC. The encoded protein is CASSLAPETQGEQYF.

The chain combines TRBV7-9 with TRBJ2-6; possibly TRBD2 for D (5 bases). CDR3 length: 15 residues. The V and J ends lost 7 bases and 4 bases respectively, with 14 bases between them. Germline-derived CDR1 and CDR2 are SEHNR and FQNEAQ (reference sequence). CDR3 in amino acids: CASNQDGVGANVLTF. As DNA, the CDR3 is TGTGCCAGCAACCAGGACGGGGTGGGGGCCAACGTCCTGACTTTC.

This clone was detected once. Here the CDR3 reads CASSGPSGGRYEQYF. Here the CDR3 DNA reads TGTGCCAGCAGCGGGCCTAGCGGGGGGAGATACGAGCAGTACTTC. The chain carries TRBV6-2 or TRBV6-3 and TRBJ2-7; TRBD2 agrees at 11 bases. V gave up 6 bases and J gave up 4 bases; unmatched junction bases: 8. The CDR3 is made up of 15 amino acids. The germline gives CDR1 MNHEY, CDR2 SVGEGT.

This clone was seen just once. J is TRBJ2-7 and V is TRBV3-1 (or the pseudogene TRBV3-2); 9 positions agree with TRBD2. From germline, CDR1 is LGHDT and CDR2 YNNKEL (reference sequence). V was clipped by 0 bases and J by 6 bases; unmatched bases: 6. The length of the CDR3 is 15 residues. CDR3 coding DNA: TGTGCCAGCAGCCAAGATGGGCTAGCGGGACTCGAGCAGTACTTC. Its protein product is CASSQDGLAGLEQYF.

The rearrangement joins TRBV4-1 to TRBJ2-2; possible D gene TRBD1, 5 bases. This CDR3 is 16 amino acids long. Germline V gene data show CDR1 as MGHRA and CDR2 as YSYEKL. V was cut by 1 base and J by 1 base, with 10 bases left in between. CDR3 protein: CASSQALGQNTGELFF. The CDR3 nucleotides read TGCGCCAGCAGCCAAGCACTGGGGCAGAACACCGGGGAGCTGTTTTTT.

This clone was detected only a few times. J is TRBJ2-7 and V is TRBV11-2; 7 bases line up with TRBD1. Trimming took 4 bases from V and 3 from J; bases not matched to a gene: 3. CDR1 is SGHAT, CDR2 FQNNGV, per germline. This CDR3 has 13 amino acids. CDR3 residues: CASSSDRVYEQYF. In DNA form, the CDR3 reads TGTGCCAGCAGCTCCGACAGGGTCTACGAGCAGTACTTC.

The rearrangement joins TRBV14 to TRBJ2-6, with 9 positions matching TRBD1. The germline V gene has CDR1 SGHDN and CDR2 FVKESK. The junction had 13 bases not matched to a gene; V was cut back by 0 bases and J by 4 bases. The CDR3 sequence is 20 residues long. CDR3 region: CASSQESFWTGVSGANVLTF. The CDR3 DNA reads TGTGCCAGCAGCCAAGAATCCTTTTGGACAGGGGTTTCCGGGGCCAACGTCCTGACTTTC.

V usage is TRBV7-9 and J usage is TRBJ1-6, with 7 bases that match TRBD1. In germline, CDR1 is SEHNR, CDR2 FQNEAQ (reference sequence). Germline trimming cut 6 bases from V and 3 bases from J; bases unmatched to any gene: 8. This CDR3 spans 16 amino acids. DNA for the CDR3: TGTGCCAGCAGACGGGACAGCCTCAGCTATAATTCACCCCTCCACTTT. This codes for CASRRDSLSYNSPLHF.

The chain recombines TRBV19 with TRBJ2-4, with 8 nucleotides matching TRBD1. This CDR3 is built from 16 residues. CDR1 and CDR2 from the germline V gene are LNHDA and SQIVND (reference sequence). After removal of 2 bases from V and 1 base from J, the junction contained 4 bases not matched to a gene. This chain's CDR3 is CASSILGDRAKNIQYF. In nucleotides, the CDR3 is TGTGCCAGTAGTATACTGGGGGACAGGGCCAAAAACATTCAGTACTTC.

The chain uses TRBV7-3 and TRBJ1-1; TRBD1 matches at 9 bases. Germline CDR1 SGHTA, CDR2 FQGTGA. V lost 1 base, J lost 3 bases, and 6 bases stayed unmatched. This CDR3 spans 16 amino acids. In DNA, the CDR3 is TGTGCCAGCAGCTTAAAATCCAGACAGGGGGACACTGAAGCTTTCTTT. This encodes CASSLKSRQGDTEAFF.

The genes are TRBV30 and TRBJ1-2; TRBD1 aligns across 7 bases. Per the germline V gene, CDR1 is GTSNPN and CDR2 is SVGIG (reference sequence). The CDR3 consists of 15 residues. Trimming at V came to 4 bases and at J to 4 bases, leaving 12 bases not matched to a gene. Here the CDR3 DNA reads TGTGCCTGGATACCCCTGGACAGGCCTATCTATGGCTACACCTTC. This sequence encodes CAWIPLDRPIYGYTF.

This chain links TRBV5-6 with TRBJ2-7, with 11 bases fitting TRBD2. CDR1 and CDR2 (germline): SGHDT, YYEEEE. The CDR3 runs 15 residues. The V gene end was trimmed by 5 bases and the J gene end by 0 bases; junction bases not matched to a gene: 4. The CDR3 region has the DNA TGTGCCAGCAGGGCTAGCGGGAGGTCCTCCTACGAGCAGTACTTC. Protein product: CASRASGRSSYEQYF.

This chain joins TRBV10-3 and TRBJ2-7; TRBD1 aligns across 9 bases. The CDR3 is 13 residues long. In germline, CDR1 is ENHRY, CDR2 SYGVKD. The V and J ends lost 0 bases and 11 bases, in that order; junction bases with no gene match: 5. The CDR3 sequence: CAISESGQGVKYF. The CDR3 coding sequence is TGTGCCATCAGTGAGTCGGGACAGGGTGTCAAGTACTTC.

Written as DNA, the CDR3 is TGTGCCAGCAGCCCCCCTTGGCCGCGGTGGGAGACCCAGTACTTC. It codes for CASSPPWPRWETQYF. The chain employs TRBV11-3 and TRBJ2-5; D unclear. Germline CDR1 is SGHNT and CDR2 is YENEEA. There are 15 residues in the CDR3. The germline V and J ends were trimmed by 5 bases and 5 bases, with 18 bases remaining between them.

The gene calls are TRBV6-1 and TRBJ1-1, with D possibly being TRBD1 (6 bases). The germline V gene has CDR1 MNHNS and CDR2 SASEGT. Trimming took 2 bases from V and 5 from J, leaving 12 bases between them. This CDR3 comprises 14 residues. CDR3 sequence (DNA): TGTGCCAGCAGTGAAACAGGGAGAGGTACTGAAGCTTTCTTT. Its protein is CASSETGRGTEAFF.

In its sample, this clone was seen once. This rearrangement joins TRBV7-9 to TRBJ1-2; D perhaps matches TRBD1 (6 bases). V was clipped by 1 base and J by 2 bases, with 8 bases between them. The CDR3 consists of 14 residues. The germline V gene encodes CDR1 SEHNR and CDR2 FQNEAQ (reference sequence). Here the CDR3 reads CASSLVQGNYGYTF. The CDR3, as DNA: TGTGCCAGCAGCTTAGTGCAGGGGAACTATGGCTACACCTTC.

The CDR3 nucleotides are TGTGCCAGCAGATATAACACCGGGGAGCTGTTTTTT. It encodes CASRYNTGELFF. The chain is built from TRBV12-3 or TRBV12-4 and TRBJ2-2; D gene uncertain. The V and J ends lost 6 bases and 2 bases respectively, with 4 bases between them. CDR3 length: 12 residues.

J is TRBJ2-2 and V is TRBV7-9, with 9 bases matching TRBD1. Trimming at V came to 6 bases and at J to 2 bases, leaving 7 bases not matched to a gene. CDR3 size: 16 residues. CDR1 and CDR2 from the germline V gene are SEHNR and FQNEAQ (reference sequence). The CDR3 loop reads CASREGQGQNTGELFF. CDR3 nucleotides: TGTGCCAGCAGGGAAGGACAGGGGCAAAACACCGGGGAGCTGTTTTTT.